Here is one T cell receptor beta chain with its context. Antigen specificity is unknown. This CDR3 is built from 13 residues. The germline V gene encodes CDR1 SNHLY and CDR2 FYNNEI. Unmatched junction bases numbered 4, after V lost 9 bases and J lost 2 bases. Nominally healthy donors provided the samples, though records likely missed some immune exposures. The source of the sample is a study of cytomegalovirus exposure and HLA in healthy donors. Study-wide findings and caveats: Three chains linked to CMV were shown in vitro to be specific for CMV antigens. Among TCR sequences, most were rare, though some public TCRs appeared in many donors. In an earlier analysis, in some 540 donors, most V segments appeared productive either ~87% or ~30% of the time.

Primers for the PCR totalled 60 Vbeta and 13 Jbeta. Produced via immunoSEQ multiplex PCR; TCRdb's table is partial and in-frame only. In the table there are 200,000 to 250,000 clones, about 78% of which are singletons. The J gene is TRBJ2-5, the V gene TRBV2, with 9 bases that match TRBD2. The TCR originated in a male donor in good health and CMV-seronegative. The sample consisted of PBMCs. As DNA, the CDR3 is TGTGCCAGTCGGACTAGCGCTCAAGAGACCCAGTACTTC. Residues: CASRTSAQETQYF. The complete variable domain, with remaining parts taken from reference TRBV2 and TRBJ2-5, reads EPEVTQTPSHQVTQMGQEVILRCVPISNHLYFYWYRQILGQKVEFLVSFYNNEISEKSEIFDDQFSVERPDGSNFTLKIRSTKLEDSAMYFCASRTSAQETQYFGPGTRLLVL.